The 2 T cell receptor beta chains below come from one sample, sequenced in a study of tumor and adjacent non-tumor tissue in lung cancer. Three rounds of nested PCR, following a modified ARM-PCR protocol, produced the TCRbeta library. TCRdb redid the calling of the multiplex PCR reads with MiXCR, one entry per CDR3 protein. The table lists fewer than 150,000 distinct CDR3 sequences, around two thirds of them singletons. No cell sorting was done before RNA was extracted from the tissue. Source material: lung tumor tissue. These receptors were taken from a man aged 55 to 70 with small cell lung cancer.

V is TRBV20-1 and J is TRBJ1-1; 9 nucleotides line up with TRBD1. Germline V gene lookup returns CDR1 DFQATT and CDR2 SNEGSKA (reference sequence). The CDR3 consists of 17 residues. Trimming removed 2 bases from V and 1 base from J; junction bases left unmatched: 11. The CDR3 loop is CSARSREGQGQNTEAFF. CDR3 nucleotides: TGCAGTGCTAGATCCCGAGAGGGACAGGGCCAGAACACTGAAGCTTTCTTT.

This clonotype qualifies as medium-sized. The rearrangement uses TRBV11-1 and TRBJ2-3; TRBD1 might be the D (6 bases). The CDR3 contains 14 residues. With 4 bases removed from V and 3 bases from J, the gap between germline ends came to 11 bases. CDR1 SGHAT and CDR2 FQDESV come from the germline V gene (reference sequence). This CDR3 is CASSSTQGTDTQYF. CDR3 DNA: TGTGCCAGCAGCTCAACCCAGGGGACAGATACGCAGTATTTT.